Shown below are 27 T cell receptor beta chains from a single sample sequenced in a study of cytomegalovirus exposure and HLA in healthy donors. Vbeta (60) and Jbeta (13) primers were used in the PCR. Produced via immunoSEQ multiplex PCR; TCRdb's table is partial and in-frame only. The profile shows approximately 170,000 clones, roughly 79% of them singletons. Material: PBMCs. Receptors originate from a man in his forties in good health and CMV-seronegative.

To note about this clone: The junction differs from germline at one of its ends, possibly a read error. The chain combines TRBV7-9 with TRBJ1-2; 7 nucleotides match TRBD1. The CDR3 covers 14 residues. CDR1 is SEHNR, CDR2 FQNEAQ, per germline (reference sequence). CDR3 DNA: TGTTCCAGCAGCTTTACAGGGGCGTACTATGGCTACACCTTC. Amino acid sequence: CSSSFTGAYYGYTF.

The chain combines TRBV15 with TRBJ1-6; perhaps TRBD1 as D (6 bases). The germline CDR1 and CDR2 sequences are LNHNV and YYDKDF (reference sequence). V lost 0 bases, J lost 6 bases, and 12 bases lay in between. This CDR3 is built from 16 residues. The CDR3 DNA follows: TGTGCCACCAGCAGAGATCCAGGACAGACTAATTCACCCCTCCACTTT. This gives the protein CATSRDPGQTNSPLHF.

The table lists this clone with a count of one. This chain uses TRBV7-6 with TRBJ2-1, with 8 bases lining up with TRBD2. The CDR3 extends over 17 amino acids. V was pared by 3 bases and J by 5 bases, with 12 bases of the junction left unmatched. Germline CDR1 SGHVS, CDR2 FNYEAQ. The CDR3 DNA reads TGTGCCAGCAGCTTCCCGACGGGGGGACTAGGTAACAATGAGCAGTTCTTC. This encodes CASSFPTGGLGNNEQFF. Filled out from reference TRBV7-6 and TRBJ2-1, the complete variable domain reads GAGVSQSPRYKVTKRGQDVALRCDPISGHVSLYWYRQALGQGPEFLTYFNYEAQQDKSGLPNDRFSAERPEGSISTLTIQRTEQRDSAMYRCASSFPTGGLGNNEQFFGPGTRLTVL.

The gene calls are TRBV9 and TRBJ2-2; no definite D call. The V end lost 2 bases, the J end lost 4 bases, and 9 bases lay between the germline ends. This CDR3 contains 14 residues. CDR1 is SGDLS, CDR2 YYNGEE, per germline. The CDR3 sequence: CASSVSETTGELFF. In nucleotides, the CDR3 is TGTGCCAGCAGCGTCTCGGAGACCACCGGGGAGCTGTTTTTT.

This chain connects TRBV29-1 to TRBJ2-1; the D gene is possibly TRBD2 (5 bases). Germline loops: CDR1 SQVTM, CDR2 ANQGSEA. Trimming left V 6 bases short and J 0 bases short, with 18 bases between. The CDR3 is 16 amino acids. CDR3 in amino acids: CSVRGWRLSSYNEQFF. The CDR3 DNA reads TGCAGCGTCCGGGGTTGGAGGCTCAGCTCCTACAATGAGCAGTTCTTC.

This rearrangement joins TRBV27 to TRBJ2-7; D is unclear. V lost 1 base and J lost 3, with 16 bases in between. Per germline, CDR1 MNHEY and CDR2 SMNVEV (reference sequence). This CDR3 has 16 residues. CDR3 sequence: CASSLYNDGANYEQYF. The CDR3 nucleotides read TGTGCCAGCAGTTTATACAACGACGGAGCCAACTACGAGCAGTACTTC.

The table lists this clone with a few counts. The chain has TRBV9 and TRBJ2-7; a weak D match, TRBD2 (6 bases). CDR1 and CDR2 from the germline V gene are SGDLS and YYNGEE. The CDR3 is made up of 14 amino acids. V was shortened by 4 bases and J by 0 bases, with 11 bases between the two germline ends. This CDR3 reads CASSPRGSSYEQYF. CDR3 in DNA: TGTGCCAGCAGCCCCCGGGGGAGCTCCTACGAGCAGTACTTC.

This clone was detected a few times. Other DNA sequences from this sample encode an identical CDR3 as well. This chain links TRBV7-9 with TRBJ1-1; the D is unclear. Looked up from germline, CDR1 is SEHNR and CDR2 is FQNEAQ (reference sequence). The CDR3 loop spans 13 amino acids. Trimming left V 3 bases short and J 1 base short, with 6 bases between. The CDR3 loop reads CASSLGANTEAFF. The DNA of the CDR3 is TGTGCCAGCAGCTTGGGCGCGAACACTGAAGCTTTCTTT.

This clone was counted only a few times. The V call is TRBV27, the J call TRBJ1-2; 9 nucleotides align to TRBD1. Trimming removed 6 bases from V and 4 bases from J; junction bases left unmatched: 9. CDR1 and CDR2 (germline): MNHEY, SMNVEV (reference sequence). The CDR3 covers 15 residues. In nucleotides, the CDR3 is TGTGCCAGCAGGACCTCGGGACAGGGCCTCTATGGCTACACCTTC. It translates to CASRTSGQGLYGYTF.

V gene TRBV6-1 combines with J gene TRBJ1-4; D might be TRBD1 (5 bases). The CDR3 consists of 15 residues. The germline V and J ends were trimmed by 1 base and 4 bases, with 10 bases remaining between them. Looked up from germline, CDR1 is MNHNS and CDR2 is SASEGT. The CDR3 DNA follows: TGTGCCAGCAGTGAAGGGACAAGGCATAATGAAAAACTGTTTTTT. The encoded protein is CASSEGTRHNEKLFF.

CDR3 bases: TGTGCCAGCAGTGAGGAAGGTCAGGGCGGCGGCTACACCTTC. This gives the protein CASSEEGQGGGYTF. This chain links TRBV2 with TRBJ1-2; TRBD1 is a possible D gene (5 bases). This CDR3 is 14 amino acids long. Germline CDR1 reads SNHLY; CDR2 reads FYNNEI. The germline V and J ends were trimmed by 3 bases and 8 bases, with 16 bases remaining between them. The full variable domain, with the rest looked up from reference TRBV2 and TRBJ1-2, is EPEVTQTPSHQVTQMGQEVILRCVPISNHLYFYWYRQILGQKVEFLVSFYNNEISEKSEIFDDQFSVERPDGSNFTLKIRSTKLEDSAMYFCASSEEGQGGGYTFGSGTRLTVV.

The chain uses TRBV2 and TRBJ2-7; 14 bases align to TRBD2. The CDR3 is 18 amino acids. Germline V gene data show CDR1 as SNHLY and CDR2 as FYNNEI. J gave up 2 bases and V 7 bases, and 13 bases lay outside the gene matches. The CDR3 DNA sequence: TGTGCCAGCACCGGCCTCGGACTAGCGGGAGGTGGCCCCTACGAGCAGTACGTC. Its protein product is CASTGLGLAGGGPYEQYV.

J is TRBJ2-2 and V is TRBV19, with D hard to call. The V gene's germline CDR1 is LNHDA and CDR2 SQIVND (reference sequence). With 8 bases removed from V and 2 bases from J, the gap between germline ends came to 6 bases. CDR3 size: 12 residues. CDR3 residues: CASLTNTGELFF. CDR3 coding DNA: TGTGCCAGTCTGACAAACACCGGGGAGCTGTTTTTT.

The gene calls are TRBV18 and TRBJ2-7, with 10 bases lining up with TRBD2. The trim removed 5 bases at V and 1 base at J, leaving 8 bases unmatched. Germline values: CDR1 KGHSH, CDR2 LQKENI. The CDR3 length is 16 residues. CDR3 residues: CASSSTGAGGSYEQYV. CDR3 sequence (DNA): TGTGCCAGCTCATCGACAGGAGCGGGAGGGTCCTACGAGCAGTACGTC.

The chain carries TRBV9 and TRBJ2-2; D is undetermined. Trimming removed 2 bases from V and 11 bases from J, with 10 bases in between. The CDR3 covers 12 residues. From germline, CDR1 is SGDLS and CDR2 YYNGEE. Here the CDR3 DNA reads TGTGCCAGCAGCGTCAACCCCACTGAGCTGTTTTTT. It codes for CASSVNPTELFF.

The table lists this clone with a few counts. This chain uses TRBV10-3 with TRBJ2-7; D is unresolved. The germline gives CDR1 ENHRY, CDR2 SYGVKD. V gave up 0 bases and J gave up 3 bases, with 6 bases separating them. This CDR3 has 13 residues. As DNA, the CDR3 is TGTGCCATCAGTGAGTCGGCAATCTACGAGCAGTACTTC. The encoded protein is CAISESAIYEQYF.

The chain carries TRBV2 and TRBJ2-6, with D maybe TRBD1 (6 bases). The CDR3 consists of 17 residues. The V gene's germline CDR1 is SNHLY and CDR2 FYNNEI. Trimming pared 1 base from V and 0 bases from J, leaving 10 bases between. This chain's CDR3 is CASSEDRAFSGANVLTF. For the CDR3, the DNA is TGTGCCAGCAGTGAAGACAGGGCTTTCTCTGGGGCCAACGTCCTGACTTTC.

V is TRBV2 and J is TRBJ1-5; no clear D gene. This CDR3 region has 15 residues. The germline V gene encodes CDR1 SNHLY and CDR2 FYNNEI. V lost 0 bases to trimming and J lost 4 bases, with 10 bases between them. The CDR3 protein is CASSEARSVNQPQHF. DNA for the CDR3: TGTGCCAGCAGTGAAGCGCGGTCGGTGAATCAGCCCCAGCATTTT. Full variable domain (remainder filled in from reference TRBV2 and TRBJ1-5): EPEVTQTPSHQVTQMGQEVILRCVPISNHLYFYWYRQILGQKVEFLVSFYNNEISEKSEIFDDQFSVERPDGSNFTLKIRSTKLEDSAMYFCASSEARSVNQPQHFGDGTRLSIL.

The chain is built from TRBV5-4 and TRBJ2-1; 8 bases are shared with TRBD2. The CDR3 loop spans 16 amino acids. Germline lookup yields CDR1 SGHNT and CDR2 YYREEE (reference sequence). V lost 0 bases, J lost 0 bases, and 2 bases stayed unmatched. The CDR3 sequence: CASSLGLATSYNEQFF. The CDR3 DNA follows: TGTGCCAGCAGCTTGGGACTAGCGACCTCCTACAATGAGCAGTTCTTC. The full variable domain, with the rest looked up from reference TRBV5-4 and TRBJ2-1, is ETGVTQSPTHLIKTRGQQVTLRCSSQSGHNTVSWYQQALGQGPQFIFQYYREEENGRGNFPPRFSGLQFPNYSSELNVNALELDDSALYLCASSLGLATSYNEQFFGPGTRLTVL.

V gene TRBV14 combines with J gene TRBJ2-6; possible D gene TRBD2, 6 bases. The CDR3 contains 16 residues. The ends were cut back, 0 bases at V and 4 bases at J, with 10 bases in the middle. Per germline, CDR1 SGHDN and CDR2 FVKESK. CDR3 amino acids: CASSQDRRAGANVLTF. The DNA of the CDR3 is TGTGCCAGCAGCCAAGATCGGAGGGCCGGGGCCAACGTCCTGACTTTC.

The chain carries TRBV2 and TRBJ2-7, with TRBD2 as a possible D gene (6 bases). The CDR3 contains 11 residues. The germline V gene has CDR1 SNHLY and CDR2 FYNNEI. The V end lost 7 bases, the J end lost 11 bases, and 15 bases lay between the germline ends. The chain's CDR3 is CASKATGVEYV. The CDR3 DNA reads TGTGCCAGCAAGGCGACGGGAGTGGAGTACGTC.

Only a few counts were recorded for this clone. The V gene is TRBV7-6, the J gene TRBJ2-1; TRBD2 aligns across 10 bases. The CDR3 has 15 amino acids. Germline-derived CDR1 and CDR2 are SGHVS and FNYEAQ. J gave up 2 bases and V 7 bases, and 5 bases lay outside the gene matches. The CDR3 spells CASTWTSGPYNEQFF. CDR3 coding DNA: TGTGCCAGCACTTGGACTAGCGGACCCTACAATGAGCAGTTCTTC.

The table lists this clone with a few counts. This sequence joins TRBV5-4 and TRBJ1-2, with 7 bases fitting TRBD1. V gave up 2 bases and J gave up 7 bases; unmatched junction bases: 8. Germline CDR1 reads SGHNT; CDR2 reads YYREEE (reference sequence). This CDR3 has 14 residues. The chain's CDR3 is CASSLRQGEGGYTF. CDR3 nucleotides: TGTGCCAGCAGCTTAAGACAGGGCGAAGGTGGCTACACCTTC. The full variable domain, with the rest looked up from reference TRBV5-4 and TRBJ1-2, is ETGVTQSPTHLIKTRGQQVTLRCSSQSGHNTVSWYQQALGQGPQFIFQYYREEENGRGNFPPRFSGLQFPNYSSELNVNALELDDSALYLCASSLRQGEGGYTFGSGTRLTVV.

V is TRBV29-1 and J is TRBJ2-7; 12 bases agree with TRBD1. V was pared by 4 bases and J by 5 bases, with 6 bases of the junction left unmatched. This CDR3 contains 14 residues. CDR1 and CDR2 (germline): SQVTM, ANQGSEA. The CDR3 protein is CSVVPGTGGNEQYF. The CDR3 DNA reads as TGCAGCGTTGTACCCGGGACAGGGGGCAACGAGCAGTACTTC.

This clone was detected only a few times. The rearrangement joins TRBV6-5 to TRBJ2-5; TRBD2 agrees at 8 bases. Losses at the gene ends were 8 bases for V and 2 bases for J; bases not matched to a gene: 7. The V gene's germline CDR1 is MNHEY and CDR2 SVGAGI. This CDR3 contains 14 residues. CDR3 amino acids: CASAPGLVQETQYF. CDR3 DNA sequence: TGTGCCAGCGCGCCGGGACTAGTACAAGAGACCCAGTACTTC.

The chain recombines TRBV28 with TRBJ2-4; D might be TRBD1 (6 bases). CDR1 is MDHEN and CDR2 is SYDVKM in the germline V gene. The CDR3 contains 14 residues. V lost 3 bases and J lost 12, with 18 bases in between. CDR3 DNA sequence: TGTGCCAGCAGTTTTGGGGGTTCGACGGACAGTCAGTACTTC. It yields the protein CASSFGGSTDSQYF.

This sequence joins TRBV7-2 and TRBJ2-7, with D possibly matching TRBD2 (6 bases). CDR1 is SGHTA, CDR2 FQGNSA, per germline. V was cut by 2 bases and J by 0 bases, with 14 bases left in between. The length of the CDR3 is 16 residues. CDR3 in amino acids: CASSLKPGLGSYEQYF. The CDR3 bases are TGTGCCAGCAGCTTAAAGCCGGGACTGGGCTCCTACGAGCAGTACTTC.